Each of the 11 T cell receptor beta chains below was sequenced from the same sample in a study of T cell responses to AZD1222 COVID-19 vaccine. Produced via immunoSEQ multiplex PCR; TCRdb's table is partial and in-frame only. The sample has about 81,000 clones, approximately 90% seen once. The source material was peripheral blood, sampled 28 days after the second AZD1222 dose. The receptor source for this set is an adult who received the AZD1222 COVID-19 vaccine.

The CDR3 DNA follows: TGTGCCAGCAGCTACAGGGCGAGCACTGAAGCTTTCTTT. It specifies CASSYRASTEAFF. The V and J genes are TRBV2 and TRBJ1-1, with D tentatively TRBD1 (6 bases). CDR3 size: 13 residues. Germline CDR1 reads SNHLY; CDR2 reads FYNNEI. Deletions cut 6 bases from V and 4 bases from J, with 12 bases between.

This clone was detected only once. Here the CDR3 DNA reads TGTGCCAGCTCACCACCGACTAGCGGGGGCACCTACGAGCAGTACTTC. It encodes CASSPPTSGGTYEQYF. V gene TRBV18 combines with J gene TRBJ2-7; 12 bases are a match to TRBD2. The CDR3 consists of 16 residues. V dropped 0 bases and J dropped 2; count of bases not matched to a gene: 2. Germline V lookup: CDR1 KGHSH, CDR2 LQKENI.

J is TRBJ1-4 and V is TRBV7-3; 7 bases are a match to TRBD1. This CDR3 is built from 15 residues. Germline-derived CDR1 and CDR2 are SGHTA and FQGTGA. J was trimmed by 3 bases and V by 5 bases; bases with no gene match: 6. CDR3: CASSVRGISNEKLFF. The CDR3 DNA is TGTGCCAGCAGCGTCAGGGGGATTTCTAATGAAAAACTGTTTTTT.

The chain is built from TRBV6-5 and TRBJ1-5; D is undetermined. V was trimmed by 5 bases and J by 1 base, leaving 12 bases between them. The CDR3 is made up of 15 amino acids. Germline V gives CDR1 MNHEY, CDR2 SVGAGI. CDR3 loop: CASSKVWESNQPQHF. For the CDR3, the DNA is TGTGCCAGCAGTAAGGTGTGGGAGAGCAATCAGCCCCAGCATTTT.

The chain has TRBV30 and TRBJ2-7, with D possibly TRBD1 on 6 matching bases. In germline, CDR1 is GTSNPN, CDR2 SVGIG (reference sequence). Deletions cut 3 bases from V and 0 bases from J, with 15 bases between. The CDR3 spans 15 residues. The CDR3 DNA reads as TGTGCCTGGAGCTTAGACAGGACCTCCTCCTACGAGCAGTACTTC. Translated, it gives CAWSLDRTSSYEQYF.

The chain combines TRBV7-9 with TRBJ1-2; the D is unclear. The CDR3 covers 15 residues. Germline CDR1 SEHNR, CDR2 FQNEAQ (reference sequence). V was clipped by 5 bases and J by 2 bases, with 15 bases between them. CDR3 residues: CASSPLGRANYGYTF. In nucleotides, the CDR3 is TGTGCCAGCAGCCCACTCGGGAGGGCGAACTATGGCTACACCTTC. Full variable domain (outside the CDR3, taken from reference TRBV7-9 and TRBJ1-2): DTGVSQNPRHKITKRGQNVTFRCDPISEHNRLYWYRQTLGQGPEFLTYFQNEAQLEKSRLLSDRFSAERPKGSFSTLEIQRTEQGDSAMYLCASSPLGRANYGYTFGSGTRLTVV.

The table lists this clone with a few counts. The V gene is TRBV5-4, the J gene TRBJ1-6; 8 positions match TRBD1. Unmatched junction bases numbered 3, after V lost 6 bases and J lost 7 bases. Germline CDR1 and CDR2: SGHNT and YYREEE (reference sequence). The CDR3 covers 13 residues. DNA for the CDR3: TGTGCCAGCACCGGACAGGGAAATTCACCCCTCCACTTT. This encodes CASTGQGNSPLHF. The full variable domain, in which reference TRBV5-4 and TRBJ1-6 provide the parts outside the CDR3, is ETGVTQSPTHLIKTRGQQVTLRCSSQSGHNTVSWYQQALGQGPQFIFQYYREEENGRGNFPPRFSGLQFPNYSSELNVNALELDDSALYLCASTGQGNSPLHFGNGTRLTVT.

In its sample, this clone was seen a few times. J is TRBJ1-3 and V is TRBV5-4; no clear D. The V and J ends lost 0 bases and 2 bases respectively, with 6 bases between them. Germline V gene data show CDR1 as SGHNT and CDR2 as YYREEE (reference sequence). The CDR3 is made up of 14 amino acids. The CDR3 region has the DNA TGTGCCAGCAGCTTGGGAGGGACTGGAAACACCATATATTTT. Its protein is CASSLGGTGNTIYF.

The V gene is TRBV18, the J gene TRBJ2-5; the D gene is possibly TRBD2 (5 bases). The CDR3 covers 13 residues. The germline gives CDR1 KGHSH, CDR2 LQKENI. The V end was cut by 8 bases, the J end by 5 bases, with 15 bases between. The DNA for the CDR3 is TGTGCCAGCCAGGCCGGGGTCGCGGAGACCCAGTACTTC. Its translation is CASQAGVAETQYF. The full variable domain, rest sourced from reference TRBV18 and TRBJ2-5, is NAGVMQNPRHLVRRRGQEARLRCSPMKGHSHVYWYRQLPEEGLKFMVYLQKENIIDESGMPKERFSAEFPKEGPSILRIQQVVRGDSAAYFCASQAGVAETQYFGPGTRLLVL.

The CDR3, as DNA: TGTGCCAGCAGCTTGGAGGGGGCCGGGCCCCAGCATTTT. Its protein is CASSLEGAGPQHF. The rearrangement joins TRBV5-8 to TRBJ1-5, with 7 nucleotides matching TRBD1. The germline V gene encodes CDR1 SGHTS and CDR2 YDEGEE. The V gene end was trimmed by 0 bases and the J gene end by 9 bases; junction bases not matched to a gene: 3. CDR3 length: 13 amino acids.

The rearrangement links TRBV10-3 to TRBJ1-1, with D possibly TRBD1 on 6 matching bases. The CDR3 extends over 14 amino acids. Trimming took 4 bases from V and 5 from J, leaving 14 bases between them. CDR1 and CDR2 from the germline V gene are ENHRY and SYGVKD. The CDR3 DNA reads TGTGCCATCAGTGCTAAACAGGGATGGACTGAAGCTTTCTTT. It codes for CAISAKQGWTEAFF.